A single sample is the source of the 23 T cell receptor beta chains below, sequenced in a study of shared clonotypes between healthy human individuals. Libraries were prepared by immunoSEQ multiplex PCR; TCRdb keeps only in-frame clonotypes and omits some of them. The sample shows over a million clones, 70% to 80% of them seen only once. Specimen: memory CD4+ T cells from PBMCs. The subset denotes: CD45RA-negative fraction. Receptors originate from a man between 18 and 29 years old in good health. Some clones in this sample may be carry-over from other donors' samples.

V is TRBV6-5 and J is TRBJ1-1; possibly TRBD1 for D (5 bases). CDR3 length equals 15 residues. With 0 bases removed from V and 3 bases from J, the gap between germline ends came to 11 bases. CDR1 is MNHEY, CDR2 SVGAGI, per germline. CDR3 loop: CASSYSGGIDTEAFF. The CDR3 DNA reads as TGTGCCAGCAGTTACTCCGGGGGGATTGACACTGAAGCTTTCTTT.

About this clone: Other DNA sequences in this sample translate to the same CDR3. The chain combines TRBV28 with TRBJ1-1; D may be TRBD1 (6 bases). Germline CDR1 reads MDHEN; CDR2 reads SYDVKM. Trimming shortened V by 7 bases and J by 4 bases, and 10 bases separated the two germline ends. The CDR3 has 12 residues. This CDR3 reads CASTARGTEAFF. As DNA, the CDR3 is TGTGCCAGCACGGCCAGGGGCACTGAAGCTTTCTTT.

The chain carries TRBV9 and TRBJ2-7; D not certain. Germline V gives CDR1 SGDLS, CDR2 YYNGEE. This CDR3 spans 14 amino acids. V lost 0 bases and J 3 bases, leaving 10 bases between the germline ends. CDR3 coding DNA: TGTGCCAGCAGCGTAGGCTGGGTGGACTACGAGCAGTACTTC. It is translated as CASSVGWVDYEQYF.

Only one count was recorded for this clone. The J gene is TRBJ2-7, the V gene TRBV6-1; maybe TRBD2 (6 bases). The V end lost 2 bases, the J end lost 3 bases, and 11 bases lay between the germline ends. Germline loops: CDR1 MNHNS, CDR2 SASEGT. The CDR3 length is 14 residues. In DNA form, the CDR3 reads TGTGCCAGCAGTGAAATGCCGGGACTCTACGAGCAGTACTTC. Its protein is CASSEMPGLYEQYF.

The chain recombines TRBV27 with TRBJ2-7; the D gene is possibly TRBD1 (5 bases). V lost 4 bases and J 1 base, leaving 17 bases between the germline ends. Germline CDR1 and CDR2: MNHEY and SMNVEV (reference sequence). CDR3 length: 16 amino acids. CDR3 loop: CASSSNVIRQSYEQYF. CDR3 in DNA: TGTGCCAGCAGTTCGAATGTGATCAGACAGTCCTACGAGCAGTACTTC.

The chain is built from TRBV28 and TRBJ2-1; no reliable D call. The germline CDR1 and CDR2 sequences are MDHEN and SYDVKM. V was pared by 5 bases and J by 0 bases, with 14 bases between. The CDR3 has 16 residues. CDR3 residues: CASSGYLSPSYNEQFF. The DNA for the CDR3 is TGTGCCAGCAGTGGGTATTTGAGTCCCTCCTACAATGAGCAGTTCTTC.

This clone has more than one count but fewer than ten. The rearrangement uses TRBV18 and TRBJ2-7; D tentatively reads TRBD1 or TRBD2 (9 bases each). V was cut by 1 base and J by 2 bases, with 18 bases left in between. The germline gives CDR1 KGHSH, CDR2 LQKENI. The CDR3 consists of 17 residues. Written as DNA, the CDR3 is TGTGCCAGCTCACCACGCGGGGGGGGACAGGGCACCTACGAGCAGTACTTC. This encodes CASSPRGGGQGTYEQYF.

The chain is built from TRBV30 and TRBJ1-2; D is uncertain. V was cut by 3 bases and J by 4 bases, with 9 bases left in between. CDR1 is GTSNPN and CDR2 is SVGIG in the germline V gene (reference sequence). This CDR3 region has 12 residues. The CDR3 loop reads CAWSAEAYGYTF. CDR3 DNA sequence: TGTGCCTGGAGCGCAGAGGCCTATGGCTACACCTTC. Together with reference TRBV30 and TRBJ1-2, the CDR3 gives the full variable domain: SQTIHQWPATLVQPVGSPLSLECTVEGTSNPNLYWYRQAAGRGLQLLFYSVGIGQISSEVPQNLSASRPQDRQFILSSKKLLLSDSGFYLCAWSAEAYGYTFGSGTRLTVV.

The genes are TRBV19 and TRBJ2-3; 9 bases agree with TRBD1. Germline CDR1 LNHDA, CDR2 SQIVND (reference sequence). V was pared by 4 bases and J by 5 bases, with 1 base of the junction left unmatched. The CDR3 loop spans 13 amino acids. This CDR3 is CASSRGQGDTQYF. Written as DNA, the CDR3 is TGTGCCAGTAGTAGGGGACAGGGAGATACGCAGTATTTT.

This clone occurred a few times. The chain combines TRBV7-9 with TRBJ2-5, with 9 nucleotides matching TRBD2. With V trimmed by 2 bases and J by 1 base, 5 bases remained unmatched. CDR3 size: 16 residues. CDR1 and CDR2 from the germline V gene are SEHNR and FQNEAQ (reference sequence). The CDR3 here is CASSLPSGMPQETQYF. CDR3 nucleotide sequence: TGTGCCAGCAGCTTACCTAGCGGGATGCCCCAAGAGACCCAGTACTTC.

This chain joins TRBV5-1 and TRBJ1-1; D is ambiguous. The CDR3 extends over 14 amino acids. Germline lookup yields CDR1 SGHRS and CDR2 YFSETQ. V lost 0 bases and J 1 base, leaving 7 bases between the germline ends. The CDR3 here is CASSLDAGNTEAFF. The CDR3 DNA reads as TGCGCCAGCAGCTTGGACGCGGGGAACACTGAAGCTTTCTTT.

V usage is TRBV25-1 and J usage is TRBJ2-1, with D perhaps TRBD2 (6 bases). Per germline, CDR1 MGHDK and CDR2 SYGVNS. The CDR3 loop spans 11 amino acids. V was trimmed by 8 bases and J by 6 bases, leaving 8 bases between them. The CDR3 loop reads CASGGFNEQFF. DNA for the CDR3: TGTGCCAGCGGAGGGTTCAATGAGCAGTTCTTC.

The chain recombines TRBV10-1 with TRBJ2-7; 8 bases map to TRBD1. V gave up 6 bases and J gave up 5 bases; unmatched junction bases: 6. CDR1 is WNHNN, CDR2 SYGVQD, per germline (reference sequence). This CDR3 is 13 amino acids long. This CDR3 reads CASRDRVSHEQYF. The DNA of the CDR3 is TGCGCCAGCAGGGACAGGGTTTCCCACGAGCAGTACTTC.

CDR3 loop: CSAWLGLGYNEQFF. CDR3 sequence (DNA): TGCAGCGCCTGGCTCGGCCTAGGATACAATGAGCAGTTCTTC. The chain has TRBV29-1 and TRBJ2-1; D remains unclear. CDR3 length equals 14 residues. Trimming removed 7 bases from V and 4 bases from J, with 17 bases in between. Germline CDR1 is SQVTM and CDR2 is ANQGSEA.

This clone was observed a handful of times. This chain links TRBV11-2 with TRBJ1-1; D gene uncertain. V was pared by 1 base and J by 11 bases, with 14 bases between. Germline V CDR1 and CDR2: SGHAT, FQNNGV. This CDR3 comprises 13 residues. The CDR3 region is CASSLVGWQDAFF. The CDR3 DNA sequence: TGTGCCAGCAGCTTAGTAGGGTGGCAGGATGCTTTCTTT.

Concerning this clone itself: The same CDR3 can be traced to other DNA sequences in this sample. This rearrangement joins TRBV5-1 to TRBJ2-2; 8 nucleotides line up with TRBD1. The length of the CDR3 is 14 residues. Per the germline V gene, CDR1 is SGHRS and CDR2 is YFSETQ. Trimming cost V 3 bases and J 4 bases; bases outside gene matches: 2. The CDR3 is CASSSGQGTGELFF. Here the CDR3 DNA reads TGCGCCAGCAGCTCAGGACAGGGCACCGGGGAGCTGTTTTTT.

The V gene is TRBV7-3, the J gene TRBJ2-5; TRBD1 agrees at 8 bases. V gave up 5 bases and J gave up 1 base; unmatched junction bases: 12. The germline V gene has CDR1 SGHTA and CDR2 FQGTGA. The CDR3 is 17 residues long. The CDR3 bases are TGTGCCAGCAGCCAATGGGGCAGGGGGCGCCCCCAAGAGACCCAGTACTTC. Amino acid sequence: CASSQWGRGRPQETQYF.

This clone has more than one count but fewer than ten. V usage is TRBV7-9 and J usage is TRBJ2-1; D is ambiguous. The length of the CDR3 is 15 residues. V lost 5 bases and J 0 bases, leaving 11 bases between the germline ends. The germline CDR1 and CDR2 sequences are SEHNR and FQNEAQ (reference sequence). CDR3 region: CASSLALSSYNEQFF. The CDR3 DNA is TGTGCCAGCAGCCTCGCCCTGAGCTCCTACAATGAGCAGTTCTTC.

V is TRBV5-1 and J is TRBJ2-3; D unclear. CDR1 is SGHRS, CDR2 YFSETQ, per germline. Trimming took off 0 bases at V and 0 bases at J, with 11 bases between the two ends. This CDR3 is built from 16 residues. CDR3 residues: CASSLAPALSTDTQYF. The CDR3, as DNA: TGCGCCAGCAGCTTGGCGCCGGCGCTTAGCACAGATACGCAGTATTTT.

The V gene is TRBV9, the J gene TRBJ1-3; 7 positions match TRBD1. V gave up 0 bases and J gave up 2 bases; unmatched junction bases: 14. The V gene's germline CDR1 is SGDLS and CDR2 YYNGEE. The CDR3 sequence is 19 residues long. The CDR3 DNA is TGTGCCAGCAGCGTAGAGGCCAGAAAAAAGGGGGCCGCTGGAAACACCATATATTTT. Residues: CASSVEARKKGAAGNTIYF.

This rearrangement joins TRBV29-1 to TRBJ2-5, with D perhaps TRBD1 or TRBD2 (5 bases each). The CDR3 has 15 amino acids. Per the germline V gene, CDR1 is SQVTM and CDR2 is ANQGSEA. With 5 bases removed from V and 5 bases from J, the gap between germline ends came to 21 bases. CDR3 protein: CSVPKWDGPRETQYF. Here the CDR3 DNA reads TGCAGCGTTCCTAAATGGGACGGTCCCAGGGAGACCCAGTACTTC.

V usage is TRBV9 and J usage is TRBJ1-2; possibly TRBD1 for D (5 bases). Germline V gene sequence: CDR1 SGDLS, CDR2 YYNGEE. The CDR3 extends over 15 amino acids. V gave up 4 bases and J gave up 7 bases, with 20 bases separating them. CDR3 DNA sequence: TGTGCCAGCAGCTCCCACCTTTCGGGGGAGTCTGGCTACACCTTC. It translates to CASSSHLSGESGYTF.

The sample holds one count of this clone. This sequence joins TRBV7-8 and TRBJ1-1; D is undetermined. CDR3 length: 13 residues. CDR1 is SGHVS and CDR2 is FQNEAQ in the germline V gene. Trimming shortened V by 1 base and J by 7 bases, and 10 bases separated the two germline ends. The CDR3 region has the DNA TGTGCCAGCAGCTTAGGAAGGGATATTGAAGCTTTCTTT. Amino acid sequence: CASSLGRDIEAFF.